Reported below is one T cell receptor (beta chain). Its antigen is as yet unknown. CDR1 is SGHRS and CDR2 is YFSETQ in the germline V gene. V gave up 4 bases and J gave up 7 bases, with 23 bases separating them. This CDR3 region has 17 residues. The data derive from a study of T-cell memory formation after mild COVID-19. Study observations and caveats: Researchers report contracting CD4+ clones mostly in CM and EM, with CD8+ clones in EMRA.

Using constant-segment primers, 5'RACE produced TCR alpha and TCR beta cDNA libraries carrying sample barcodes and UMIs. TCRdb re-called the 5' RACE reads through MiXCR, storing one row per CDR3 protein. The data show over 150,000 distinct CDR3 sequences, roughly 23% seen once. This receptor was obtained from an adult woman who had mild COVID-19 (a few samples of this study predate the infection). Cell type and time point are not known. The chain has TRBV5-1 and TRBJ1-4, with D maybe TRBD1 (5 bases). The specimen sequenced was PBMCs or a T cell subset sorted from them (not recorded which). CDR3 residues: CASSGGAGGTSSEKLFF. The CDR3 DNA is TGCGCCAGCAGCGGTGGGGCAGGAGGAACATCTAGTGAAAAACTGTTTTTT. Combining the CDR3 with reference TRBV5-1 and TRBJ1-4 gives the whole variable domain KAGVTQTPRYLIKTRGQQVTLSCSPISGHRSVSWYQQTPGQGLQFLFEYFSETQRNKGNFPGRFSGRQFSNSRSEMNVSTLELGDSALYLCASSGGAGGTSSEKLFFGSGTQLSVL.